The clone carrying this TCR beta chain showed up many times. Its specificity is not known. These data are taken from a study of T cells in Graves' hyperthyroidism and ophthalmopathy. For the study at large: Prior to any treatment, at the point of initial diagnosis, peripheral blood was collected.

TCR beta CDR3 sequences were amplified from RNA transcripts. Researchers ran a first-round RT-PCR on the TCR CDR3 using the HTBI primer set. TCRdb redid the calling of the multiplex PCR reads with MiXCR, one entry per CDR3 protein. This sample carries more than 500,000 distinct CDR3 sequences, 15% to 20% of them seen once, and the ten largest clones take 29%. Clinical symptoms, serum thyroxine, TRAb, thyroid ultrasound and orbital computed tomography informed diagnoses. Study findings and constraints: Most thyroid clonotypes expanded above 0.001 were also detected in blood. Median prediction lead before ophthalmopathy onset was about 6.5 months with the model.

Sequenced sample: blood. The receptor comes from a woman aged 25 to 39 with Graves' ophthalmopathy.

The CDR3 DNA reads TGCAGTGCTAGCTTCCCCTTGCGTCTTGGCAATGAGCAGTTCTTC. This sequence encodes CSASFPLRLGNEQFF. The chain combines TRBV20-1 with TRBJ2-1; D not resolved. The CDR3 runs to 15 residues. V lost 3 bases, J lost 6 bases, and 18 bases lay in between. CDR1 DFQATT and CDR2 SNEGSKA come from the germline V gene (reference sequence).